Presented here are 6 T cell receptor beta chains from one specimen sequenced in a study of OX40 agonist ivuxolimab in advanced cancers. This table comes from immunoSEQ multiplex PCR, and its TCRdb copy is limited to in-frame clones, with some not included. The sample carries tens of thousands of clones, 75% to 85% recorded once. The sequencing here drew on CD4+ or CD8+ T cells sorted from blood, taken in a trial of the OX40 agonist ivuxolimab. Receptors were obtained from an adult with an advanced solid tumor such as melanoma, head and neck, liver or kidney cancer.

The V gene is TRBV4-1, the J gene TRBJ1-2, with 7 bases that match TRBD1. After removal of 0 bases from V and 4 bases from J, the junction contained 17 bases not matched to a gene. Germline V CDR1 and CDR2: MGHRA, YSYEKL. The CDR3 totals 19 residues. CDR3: CASSQESREYRGLSYGYTF. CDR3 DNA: TGCGCCAGCAGCCAAGAATCAAGAGAATACAGGGGATTGAGCTATGGCTACACCTTC.

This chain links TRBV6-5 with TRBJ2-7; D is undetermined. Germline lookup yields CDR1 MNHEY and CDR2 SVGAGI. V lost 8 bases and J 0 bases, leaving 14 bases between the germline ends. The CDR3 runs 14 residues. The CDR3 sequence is CASRSRYSSYEQYF. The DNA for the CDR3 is TGTGCCAGCCGGAGCCGTTATTCCTCCTACGAGCAGTACTTC.

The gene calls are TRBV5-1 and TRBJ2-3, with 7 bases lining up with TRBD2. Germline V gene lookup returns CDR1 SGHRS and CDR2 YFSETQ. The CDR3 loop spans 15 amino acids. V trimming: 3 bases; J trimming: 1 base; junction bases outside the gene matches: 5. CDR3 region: CASSSAGDRTDTQYF. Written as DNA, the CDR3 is TGCGCCAGCAGCTCGGCGGGAGATCGCACAGATACGCAGTATTTT.

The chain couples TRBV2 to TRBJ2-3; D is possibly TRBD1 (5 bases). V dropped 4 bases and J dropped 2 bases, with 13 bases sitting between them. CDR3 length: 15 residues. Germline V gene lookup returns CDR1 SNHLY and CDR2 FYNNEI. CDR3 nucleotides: TGTGCCAGCAGTGTGGGCAGGGTGGACACAGATACGCAGTATTTT. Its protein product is CASSVGRVDTDTQYF.

The CDR3 sequence: CASSLGNTGELFF. The CDR3 bases are TGTGCCAGCAGCCTGGGAAACACCGGGGAGCTGTTTTTT. The gene calls are TRBV7-7 and TRBJ2-2; D not resolved. Trimming stripped 5 bases from V and 2 bases from J, with 6 bases between. Germline CDR1 is SSHAT and CDR2 is FNYEAQ (reference sequence). The CDR3 loop spans 13 amino acids.

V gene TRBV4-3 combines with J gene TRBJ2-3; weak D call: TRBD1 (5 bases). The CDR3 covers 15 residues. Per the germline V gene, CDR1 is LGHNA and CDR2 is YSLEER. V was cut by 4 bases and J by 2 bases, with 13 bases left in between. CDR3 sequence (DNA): TGCGCCAGCAGCCTGCAAGGCGGACACACAGATACGCAGTATTTT. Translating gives CASSLQGGHTDTQYF.